The 27 T cell receptor beta chains below come from one sample, sequenced in a study of CD8 T cells in Susac syndrome. An input of 0.5 to 1 ug of RNA was subjected to reverse transcription using random hexamers. Each CDR3 protein is one row after TCRdb ran MiXCR on the immunoSEQ multiplex PCR reads. The sample includes about 210,000 distinct CDR3 sequences, roughly 96% of them seen just once. The source material was CD4+ T cells from PBMCs. The source is a human donor with multiple sclerosis.

V is TRBV19 and J is TRBJ2-5; no reliable D call. This CDR3 spans 13 amino acids. V was pared by 1 base and J by 2 bases, with 5 bases between. Germline V gene data show CDR1 as LNHDA and CDR2 as SQIVND (reference sequence). The CDR3 reads CASSIGLQETQYF. CDR3 nucleotides: TGTGCCAGTAGTATAGGCCTACAAGAGACCCAGTACTTC. The whole variable domain, remainder taken from reference TRBV19 and TRBJ2-5, is DGGITQSPKYLFRKEGQNVTLSCEQNLNHDAMYWYRQDPGQGLRLIYYSQIVNDFQKGDIAEGYSVSREKKESFPLTVTSAQKNPTAFYLCASSIGLQETQYFGPGTRLLVL.

V is TRBV6-1 and J is TRBJ2-6; 9 nucleotides match TRBD1. Germline V CDR1 and CDR2: MNHNS, SASEGT. The CDR3 contains 18 residues. The J segment lost 0 bases and the V segment lost 3 bases, leaving 6 bases of the junction unmatched. CDR3 amino acids: CASSDSGTGISGANVLTF. CDR3 DNA sequence: TGTGCCAGCAGTGATTCCGGGACAGGGATCTCTGGGGCCAACGTCCTGACTTTC.

This clonotype is a singleton in its sample. V gene TRBV30 combines with J gene TRBJ2-4, with D possibly being TRBD1 (6 bases). Trimming pared 3 bases from V and 1 base from J, leaving 13 bases between. CDR1 and CDR2 (germline): GTSNPN, SVGIG (reference sequence). This CDR3 contains 15 residues. CDR3 sequence: CAWRGAGVAKNIQYF. In nucleotides, the CDR3 is TGTGCCTGGAGAGGGGCAGGGGTGGCCAAAAACATTCAGTACTTC.

The chain recombines TRBV5-4 with TRBJ2-1; D gene ambiguous. Germline assignment: CDR1 SGHNT and CDR2 YYREEE (reference sequence). The CDR3 covers 16 residues. V was pared by 1 base and J by 0 bases, with 11 bases between. The CDR3 here is CASSLRAIYSYNEQFF. Here the CDR3 DNA reads TGTGCCAGCAGCTTGCGAGCGATATACTCCTACAATGAGCAGTTCTTC.

The chain combines TRBV7-2 with TRBJ2-1; 8 bases align to TRBD2. V lost 1 base to trimming and J lost 6 bases; unmatched junction nucleotides: 8. The CDR3 runs 16 residues. Germline CDR1 is SGHTA and CDR2 is FQGNSA. CDR3 nucleotide sequence: TGTGCCAGCAGCTTAGGGGTGGGACTAGAACGCAATGAGCAGTTCTTC. As protein: CASSLGVGLERNEQFF.

Worth noting for this clonotype: Mismatch with germline at one junction end may stem from a read error. The chain employs TRBV15 and TRBJ2-1; D may be TRBD1 (5 bases). The CDR3 covers 14 residues. The germline CDR1 and CDR2 sequences are LNHNV and YYDKDF (reference sequence). CDR3 residues: CATSRGQNYNEQLF. As DNA, the CDR3 is TGTGCCACCAGCAGAGGACAGAATTACAATGAGCAGCTCTTC. Supplemented by reference TRBV15 and TRBJ2-1, the full variable domain reads DAMVIQNPRYQVTQFGKPVTLSCSQTLNHNVMYWYQQKSSQAPKLLFHYYDKDFNNEADTPDNFQSRRPNTSFCFLDIRSPGLGDTAMYLCATSRGQNYNEQLFGPGTRLTVL.

The chain uses TRBV7-2 and TRBJ1-2; D gene ambiguous. The CDR3 spans 13 residues. V was trimmed by 5 bases and J by 6 bases, leaving 13 bases between them. The germline gives CDR1 SGHTA, CDR2 FQGNSA. The CDR3 sequence: CASSPGSDDGYTF. The CDR3 nucleotides read TGTGCCAGCAGCCCCGGGTCTGACGATGGCTACACCTTC.

V gene TRBV9 combines with J gene TRBJ2-7; 8 nucleotides line up with TRBD1. V lost 2 bases to trimming and J lost 7 bases; unmatched junction nucleotides: 8. The V gene's germline CDR1 is SGDLS and CDR2 YYNGEE. The CDR3 extends over 14 amino acids. CDR3 in DNA: TGTGCCAGCAGCGTTCAGGACAGGGAGACGGAGCAGTACTTC. It encodes CASSVQDRETEQYF.

The V gene is TRBV29-1, the J gene TRBJ2-3; D may be TRBD1 (6 bases). Germline values: CDR1 SQVTM, CDR2 ANQGSEA. The CDR3 runs 13 residues. The ends were cut back, 6 bases at V and 2 bases at J, with 12 bases in the middle. This CDR3 reads CSVLTGPTDTQYF. The CDR3 nucleotides read TGCAGCGTCCTTACAGGGCCCACAGATACGCAGTATTTT.

The chain combines TRBV30 with TRBJ1-4; D is ambiguous. The germline V gene has CDR1 GTSNPN and CDR2 SVGIG (reference sequence). Trimming left V 4 bases short and J 8 bases short, with 14 bases between. The CDR3 is 13 amino acids. CDR3: CAWNLVVGEKLFF. The CDR3 nucleotides read TGTGCCTGGAACTTGGTCGTAGGAGAAAAACTGTTTTTT.

The V gene is TRBV12-3 or TRBV12-4, the J gene TRBJ2-1; 9 bases line up with TRBD2. This CDR3 has 15 residues. V lost 1 base, J lost 9 bases, and 7 bases stayed unmatched. The CDR3 sequence is CASSLGGLATPEQFF. CDR3 coding DNA: TGTGCCAGCAGTTTAGGAGGACTAGCGACCCCTGAGCAGTTCTTC.

The chain has TRBV20-1 and TRBJ2-3; the D is unclear. The germline V gene has CDR1 DFQATT and CDR2 SNEGSKA (reference sequence). CDR3 size: 16 residues. The V and J ends lost 2 bases and 2 bases respectively, with 17 bases between them. The CDR3 loop reads CSARNPPGQDTDTQYF. For the CDR3, the DNA is TGCAGTGCTAGAAACCCCCCCGGGCAGGACACAGATACGCAGTATTTT.

The J gene is TRBJ2-3, the V gene TRBV2; 9 nucleotides match TRBD2. Germline-derived CDR1 and CDR2 are SNHLY and FYNNEI. CDR3 size: 15 residues. J was trimmed by 2 bases and V by 6 bases; bases with no gene match: 6. CDR3 amino acids: CASSQGLAPTDTQYF. The CDR3 region has the DNA TGTGCCAGCAGCCAAGGACTAGCGCCCACAGATACGCAGTATTTT. The full variable domain, completed using reference TRBV2 and TRBJ2-3, is EPEVTQTPSHQVTQMGQEVILRCVPISNHLYFYWYRQILGQKVEFLVSFYNNEISEKSEIFDDQFSVERPDGSNFTLKIRSTKLEDSAMYFCASSQGLAPTDTQYFGPGTRLTVL.

This clonotype was detected a few times. V is TRBV12-3 or TRBV12-4 and J is TRBJ2-1, with D perhaps TRBD2 (6 bases). The CDR3 consists of 12 residues. V was cut by 2 bases and J by 9 bases, with 8 bases left in between. CDR3 sequence reads: CASSLTGVEQFF. The CDR3 DNA follows: TGTGCCAGCAGTTTAACGGGGGTTGAGCAGTTCTTC.

V usage is TRBV2 and J usage is TRBJ1-1; D remains unclear. Germline CDR1 is SNHLY and CDR2 is FYNNEI. The CDR3 totals 14 residues. V lost 6 bases and J 1 base, leaving 12 bases between the germline ends. The chain's CDR3 is CASRTAGGNTEAFF. The DNA for the CDR3 is TGTGCCAGCAGGACGGCGGGAGGGAACACTGAAGCTTTCTTT. Together with reference TRBV2 and TRBJ1-1, the CDR3 gives the full variable domain: EPEVTQTPSHQVTQMGQEVILRCVPISNHLYFYWYRQILGQKVEFLVSFYNNEISEKSEIFDDQFSVERPDGSNFTLKIRSTKLEDSAMYFCASRTAGGNTEAFFGQGTRLTVV.

The J gene is TRBJ2-7, the V gene TRBV20-1, with 14 bases aligning to TRBD2. Trimming at V came to 7 bases and at J to 3 bases, leaving 11 bases not matched to a gene. This CDR3 has 16 residues. CDR1 DFQATT and CDR2 SNEGSKA come from the germline V gene (reference sequence). CDR3 bases: TGCAGTGTCAGAGGGACTAGCGGGAGAAAAGGCTACGAGCAGTACTTC. Its translation is CSVRGTSGRKGYEQYF.

The V and J genes are TRBV29-1 and TRBJ1-4; D possibly corresponds to TRBD1 (6 bases). Germline loops: CDR1 SQVTM, CDR2 ANQGSEA. The CDR3 length is 13 residues. The ends were cut back, 4 bases at V and 7 bases at J, with 13 bases in the middle. CDR3 nucleotides: TGCAGCGTTGCTAGGGGAGGGGGTGAAAAACTGTTTTTT. Protein sequence: CSVARGGGEKLFF.

This clonotype was observed a handful of times. The rearrangement uses TRBV20-1 and TRBJ2-4, with D possibly being TRBD2 (5 bases). CDR1 and CDR2 from the germline V gene are DFQATT and SNEGSKA (reference sequence). The V and J ends lost 5 bases and 4 bases respectively, with 15 bases between them. CDR3 length: 14 residues. CDR3 DNA sequence: TGCAGTGCTCCCCGTGAAGCGGATAAAAACATTCAGTACTTC. This translates into CSAPREADKNIQYF.

The chain carries TRBV4-1 and TRBJ2-7; TRBD2 might be the D (5 bases). Germline V gene lookup returns CDR1 MGHRA and CDR2 YSYEKL. The V end was cut by 9 bases, the J end by 3 bases, with 12 bases between. The CDR3 runs to 12 residues. The CDR3 here is CASSGGLYEQYF. As DNA, the CDR3 is TGCGCCAGTTCCGGAGGCCTCTACGAGCAGTACTTC.

The table lists this clonotype with a count of one. The genes are TRBV4-1 and TRBJ2-1, with D hard to call. The CDR3 has 16 amino acids. Germline V CDR1 and CDR2: MGHRA, YSYEKL. Trimming shortened V by 0 bases and J by 4 bases, and 13 bases separated the two germline ends. CDR3 protein: CASSQDSELGYNEQFF. The DNA for the CDR3 is TGCGCCAGCAGCCAAGATTCGGAGCTAGGGTACAATGAGCAGTTCTTC.

V is TRBV6-1 and J is TRBJ2-1; TRBD2 agrees at 8 bases. This CDR3 comprises 15 residues. Trimming at V came to 4 bases and at J to 9 bases, leaving 11 bases not matched to a gene. Looked up from germline, CDR1 is MNHNS and CDR2 is SASEGT. The CDR3 DNA sequence: TGTGCCAGCAGTGTAGCGGGAAGGACGGTCAGTGAGCAGTTCTTC. It translates to CASSVAGRTVSEQFF.

Written as DNA, the CDR3 is TGTGCCAGCCGCACAACCATCCTAGCGGCTCCCCTGGGGTACAATGAGCAGTTCTTC. It encodes CASRTTILAAPLGYNEQFF. The rearrangement uses TRBV28 and TRBJ2-1; 7 bases map to TRBD2. The CDR3 has 19 residues. The germline V gene encodes CDR1 MDHEN and CDR2 SYDVKM. V shed 8 bases, J shed 4 bases, and the junction held 23 bases outside the gene matches. The whole variable domain, filled in from reference TRBV28 and TRBJ2-1, reads DVKVTQSSRYLVKRTGEKVFLECVQDMDHENMFWYRQDPGLGLRLIYFSYDVKMKEKGDIPEGYSVSREKKERFSLILESASTNQTSMYLCASRTTILAAPLGYNEQFFGPGTRLTVL.

A few counts support this clonotype. This chain joins TRBV5-1 and TRBJ2-6; 7 nucleotides align to TRBD2. This CDR3 contains 19 residues. Unmatched junction bases numbered 13, after V lost 0 bases and J lost 4 bases. CDR1 and CDR2 (germline): SGHRS, YFSETQ. CDR3 protein: CASSLVASGVPSGANVLTF. CDR3 in DNA: TGCGCCAGCAGCTTGGTTGCTAGCGGAGTTCCTTCAGGGGCCAACGTCCTGACTTTC.

This chain links TRBV2 with TRBJ2-7; D could derive from TRBD1 or TRBD2 (5 bases each). Germline CDR1 reads SNHLY; CDR2 reads FYNNEI. Trimming left V 8 bases short and J 11 bases short, with 16 bases between. This CDR3 contains 11 residues. The CDR3 loop is CASEGQGREYF. CDR3 coding DNA: TGTGCCAGCGAGGGGCAGGGTCGAGAGTACTTC.

The V call is TRBV23-1, the J call TRBJ2-5; no definite D call. TRBV23-1 falls under the ORF class, with uncertain function. Deletions cut 0 bases from V and 4 bases from J, with 12 bases between. The CDR3 runs to 15 residues. The DNA of the CDR3 is TGCGCCAGCAGTCAATCTGGGGTGCTGGGAGAGACCCAGTACTTC. Its translation is CASSQSGVLGETQYF.

The chain recombines TRBV12-3 or TRBV12-4 with TRBJ2-3, with D perhaps TRBD2 (6 bases). The CDR3 covers 15 residues. V was cut by 4 bases and J by 2 bases, with 13 bases left in between. CDR3: CASSWVSGYTDTQYF. The CDR3 coding sequence is TGTGCCAGCAGTTGGGTTAGCGGATACACAGATACGCAGTATTTT.

The J gene is TRBJ1-6, the V gene TRBV5-1; 12 nucleotides align to TRBD1. Germline V gene lookup returns CDR1 SGHRS and CDR2 YFSETQ. The length of the CDR3 is 15 residues. The V and J ends lost 4 bases and 10 bases, in that order; junction bases with no gene match: 6. The CDR3 loop reads CASSVGQGAGSPLHF. The DNA for the CDR3 is TGCGCCAGCAGCGTGGGACAGGGGGCCGGGTCACCCCTCCACTTT.